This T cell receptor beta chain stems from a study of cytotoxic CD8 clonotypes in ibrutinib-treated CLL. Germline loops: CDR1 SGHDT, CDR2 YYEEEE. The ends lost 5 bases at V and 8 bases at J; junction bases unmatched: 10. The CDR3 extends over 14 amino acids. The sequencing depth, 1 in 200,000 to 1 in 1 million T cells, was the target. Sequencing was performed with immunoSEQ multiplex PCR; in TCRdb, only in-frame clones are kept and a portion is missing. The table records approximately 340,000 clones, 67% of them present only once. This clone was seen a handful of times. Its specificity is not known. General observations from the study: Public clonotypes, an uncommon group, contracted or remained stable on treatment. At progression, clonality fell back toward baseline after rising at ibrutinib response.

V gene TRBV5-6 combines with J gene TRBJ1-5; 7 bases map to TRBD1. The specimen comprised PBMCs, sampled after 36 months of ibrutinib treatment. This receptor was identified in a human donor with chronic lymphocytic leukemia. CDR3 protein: CASSFRDRGEPQHF. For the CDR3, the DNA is TGTGCCAGCAGTTTCCGGGACAGAGGCGAGCCCCAGCATTTT.